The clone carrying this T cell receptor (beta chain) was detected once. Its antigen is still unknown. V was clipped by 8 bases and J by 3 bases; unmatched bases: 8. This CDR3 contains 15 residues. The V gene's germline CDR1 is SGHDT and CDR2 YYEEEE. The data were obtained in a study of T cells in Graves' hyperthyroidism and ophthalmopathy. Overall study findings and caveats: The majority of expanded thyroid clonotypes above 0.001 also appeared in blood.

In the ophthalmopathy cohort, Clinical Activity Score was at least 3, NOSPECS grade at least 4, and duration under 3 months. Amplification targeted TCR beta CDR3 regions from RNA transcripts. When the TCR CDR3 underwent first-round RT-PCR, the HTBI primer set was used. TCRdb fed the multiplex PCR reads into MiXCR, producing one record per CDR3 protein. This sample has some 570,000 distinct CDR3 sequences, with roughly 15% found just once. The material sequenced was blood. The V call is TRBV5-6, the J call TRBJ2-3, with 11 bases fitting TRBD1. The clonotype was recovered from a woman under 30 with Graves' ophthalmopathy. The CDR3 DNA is TGTGCCAGTAGTATCGGGACAGGGGGTACAGATACGCAGTATTTT. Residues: CASSIGTGGTDTQYF.